One sample yielded the 5 T cell receptor beta chains listed below, sequenced in a study of OX40 agonist ivuxolimab in advanced cancers. Using immunoSEQ multiplex PCR, the repertoire was profiled, and TCRdb retains in-frame clones only, with some absent. The table lists roughly 67,000 clones, about 90% of them singletons. The starting material was CD4+ or CD8+ T cells sorted from blood, obtained in a trial of the OX40 agonist ivuxolimab. Every receptor here comes from an adult with an advanced solid tumor such as melanoma, head and neck, liver or kidney cancer.

The chain employs TRBV5-5 and TRBJ2-1, with D perhaps TRBD1 or TRBD2 (5 bases each). V was clipped by 4 bases and J by 0 bases, with 11 bases between them. Germline V lookup: CDR1 SGHKS, CDR2 YYEKEE (reference sequence). The CDR3 spans 15 residues. The CDR3 nucleotides are TGTGCCAGCAGCCCGGGACGCAGCTCCTACAATGAGCAGTTCTTC. Its translation: CASSPGRSSYNEQFF.

V and J are TRBV7-8 and TRBJ1-1, with 7 bases matching TRBD1. This CDR3 spans 15 amino acids. The V and J ends lost 5 bases and 1 base, in that order; junction bases with no gene match: 7. Germline V gives CDR1 SGHVS, CDR2 FQNEAQ. The CDR3 bases are TGTGCCAGCAGCAAAGACAGGGCCTGGAACACTGAAGCTTTCTTT. Its translation is CASSKDRAWNTEAFF.

This chain uses TRBV10-3 with TRBJ1-1; unclear D gene. CDR3 size: 18 residues. V dropped 4 bases and J dropped 1 base, with 22 bases sitting between them. Germline CDR1 is ENHRY and CDR2 is SYGVKD. In nucleotides, the CDR3 is TGTGCCATCAGTGGTTCTTTACGGAACAGCCAAACGAACACTGAAGCTTTCTTT. Protein product: CAISGSLRNSQTNTEAFF.

This chain uses TRBV29-1 with TRBJ1-1; 9 bases are shared with TRBD1. The trim removed 6 bases at V and 5 bases at J, leaving 10 bases unmatched. Germline-derived CDR1 and CDR2 are SQVTM and ANQGSEA. The CDR3 totals 14 residues. The CDR3 spells CSVGTGLEGTEAFF. DNA of the CDR3: TGCAGCGTCGGGACAGGGTTGGAAGGAACTGAAGCTTTCTTT.

V and J are TRBV19 and TRBJ1-5; 7 nucleotides line up with TRBD1. The V and J ends lost 4 bases and 4 bases, in that order; junction bases with no gene match: 7. The CDR3 contains 15 residues. Germline assignment: CDR1 LNHDA and CDR2 SQIVND (reference sequence). Here the CDR3 reads CASSTGDSRNQPQHF. CDR3 sequence (DNA): TGTGCCAGTAGTACGGGGGACAGCCGAAATCAGCCCCAGCATTTT. The variable domain in full, with the rest retrieved from reference TRBV19 and TRBJ1-5, is DGGITQSPKYLFRKEGQNVTLSCEQNLNHDAMYWYRQDPGQGLRLIYYSQIVNDFQKGDIAEGYSVSREKKESFPLTVTSAQKNPTAFYLCASSTGDSRNQPQHFGDGTRLSIL.